This T cell receptor beta chain was identified during a study of blood T cell repertoires in COVID-19. Study background: COVID-19 samples from acute and convalescent phases originated in the United States, Italy and Spain. T cells, B-cell-depleted T cells, or PBMCs provided the cDNA or gDNA that served as material.

Germline assignment: CDR1 SGDLS and CDR2 YYNGEE. The CDR3 length is 15 residues. Trimming pared 0 bases from V and 10 bases from J, leaving 16 bases between. In the source study's methods: Reference gene primers were amplified, and this amplification served to estimate nucleated cell counts. Measured with immunoSEQ multiplex PCR; TCRdb has only the in-frame clones, and not every one. The DNA was the basis for D and trimming; V, J and clone size are from that table. The sample holds 120,000 to 150,000 clones; 85% to 90% are singletons and the top ten take roughly 4%. The V and J genes are TRBV9 and TRBJ2-2; tentative D call: TRBD2 (6 bases). The TCR originated in a woman in her thirties or forties with acute or convalescent COVID-19. Sequenced: peripheral blood. CDR3 in DNA: TGTGCCAGCAGCGTAGTAGACGGAGGGCCCGTGGAGCTGTTTTTT. Its translation: CASSVVDGGPVELFF.